The 18 T cell receptor beta chains given below trace back to one sample, sequenced in a study of T-cell reconstitution after alpha-beta-depleted transplantation in children. As it was prepared, the TCRbeta library received unique molecular identifiers. TCRdb re-called the PCR reads through MiXCR, storing one row per CDR3 protein. Seen here are around 230,000 distinct CDR3 sequences, approximately 17% observed once, and the top ten hold about 45%. Sequencing was performed on PBMCs, mostly from graft donor cells, taken 360 days after TCRalphabeta/CD19-depleted stem cell transplant. Every receptor here comes from a male patient aged 2 to 10 who had a stem cell transplant for acute lymphoblastic leukemia, so the T cells may come from the graft donor.

The J gene is TRBJ2-1, the V gene TRBV2, with D perhaps TRBD1 or TRBD2 (5 bases each). Germline V gene sequence: CDR1 SNHLY, CDR2 FYNNEI. The CDR3 loop spans 15 amino acids. Trimming left V 6 bases short and J 6 bases short, with 18 bases between. The CDR3 spells CASSGPGPRINEQFF. DNA for the CDR3: TGTGCCAGCAGCGGCCCGGGACCAAGGATCAATGAGCAGTTCTTC.

This clonotype was detected only a few times. V and J are TRBV5-5 and TRBJ2-7, with a weak D call TRBD1 (6 bases). CDR1 SGHKS and CDR2 YYEKEE come from the germline V gene (reference sequence). Trimming left V 5 bases short and J 7 bases short, with 10 bases between. There are 11 residues in the CDR3. CDR3 nucleotides: TGTGCCAGCAGTATTACAGGGGAGCAGTACTTC. It translates to CASSITGEQYF.

This clonotype was seen a handful of times. V and J are TRBV7-2 and TRBJ2-7; 7 nucleotides match TRBD2. The ends lost 3 bases at V and 2 bases at J; junction bases unmatched: 7. The CDR3 covers 15 residues. Germline V lookup: CDR1 SGHTA, CDR2 FQGNSA. The CDR3 reads CASSLGRGRAYEQYF. The CDR3 DNA reads TGTGCCAGCAGCTTGGGTCGGGGGAGGGCCTACGAGCAGTACTTC. Combining the CDR3 with reference TRBV7-2 and TRBJ2-7 gives the whole variable domain GAGVSQSPSNKVTEKGKDVELRCDPISGHTALYWYRQSLGQGLEFLIYFQGNSAPDKSGLPSDRFSAERTGGSVSTLTIQRTQQEDSAVYLCASSLGRGRAYEQYFGPGTRLTVT.

The V call is TRBV28, the J call TRBJ2-7, with 10 bases identical to TRBD2. V dropped 7 bases and J dropped 7; count of bases not matched to a gene: 16. The CDR3 totals 16 residues. Germline V gene lookup returns CDR1 MDHEN and CDR2 SYDVKM. CDR3 in DNA: TGTGCCAGCATCACAGGGCCGGGACTAGCGACGGGGGAGCAGTACTTC. Residues: CASITGPGLATGEQYF. Full variable domain (remainder filled in from reference TRBV28 and TRBJ2-7): DVKVTQSSRYLVKRTGEKVFLECVQDMDHENMFWYRQDPGLGLRLIYFSYDVKMKEKGDIPEGYSVSREKKERFSLILESASTNQTSMYLCASITGPGLATGEQYFGPGTRLTVT.

This clonotype was counted a few times. The chain combines TRBV30 with TRBJ2-1; D may correspond to TRBD1 or TRBD2 (5 bases each). Between the trimmed V and J ends, which lost 3 bases and 6 bases, there was a span of 15 bases. Germline lookup yields CDR1 GTSNPN and CDR2 SVGIG (reference sequence). The CDR3 length is 14 residues. The CDR3: CAWSTGRRINEQFF. The CDR3 bases are TGTGCCTGGAGCACGGGACGCCGTATCAATGAGCAGTTCTTC. The full variable domain, in which reference TRBV30 and TRBJ2-1 provide the parts outside the CDR3, is SQTIHQWPATLVQPVGSPLSLECTVEGTSNPNLYWYRQAAGRGLQLLFYSVGIGQISSEVPQNLSASRPQDRQFILSSKKLLLSDSGFYLCAWSTGRRINEQFFGPGTRLTVL.

V gene TRBV3-1 combines with J gene TRBJ1-2; D gene unclear. CDR1 and CDR2 from the germline V gene are LGHDT and YNNKEL (reference sequence). There are 12 residues in the CDR3. V was clipped by 6 bases and J by 5 bases, with 10 bases between them. CDR3 residues: CASRAETYGYTF. DNA of the CDR3: TGTGCCAGCAGGGCAGAAACTTATGGCTACACCTTC.

This clonotype was seen a handful of times. CDR3 nucleotide sequence: TGTGCCAGCAGCGCGGTGGTTAGTTACCACGAGCAGTACTTC. It codes for CASSAVVSYHEQYF. The chain employs TRBV5-6 and TRBJ2-7; D gene unclear. The CDR3 consists of 14 residues. The germline V gene encodes CDR1 SGHDT and CDR2 YYEEEE. V lost 4 bases and J 5 bases, leaving 16 bases between the germline ends. The variable domain in full, with the rest retrieved from reference TRBV5-6 and TRBJ2-7, is DAGVTQSPTHLIKTRGQQVTLRCSPKSGHDTVSWYQQALGQGPQFIFQYYEEEERQRGNFPDRFSGHQFPNYSSELNVNALLLGDSALYLCASSAVVSYHEQYFGPGTRLTVT.

In its sample, this clonotype was seen a few times. The rearrangement links TRBV4-1 to TRBJ2-7; 14 nucleotides align to TRBD2. The V and J ends lost 0 bases and 1 base, in that order; junction bases with no gene match: 5. The CDR3 extends over 18 amino acids. CDR1 and CDR2 (germline): MGHRA, YSYEKL. In DNA, the CDR3 is TGCGCCAGCAGCCAAGATCCGGGGACTAGCGGGGGATCCTACGAGCAGTACTTC. Translated, it gives CASSQDPGTSGGSYEQYF.

This clonotype was detected many times. This chain connects TRBV29-1 to TRBJ2-3; D ambiguous. CDR1 is SQVTM, CDR2 ANQGSEA, per germline. Trimming cost V 3 bases and J 4 bases, with 8 bases left between them. The CDR3 loop spans 12 amino acids. The CDR3 nucleotides read TGCAGCGTTGAGATCCTTGCAGATACGCAGTATTTT. Its protein product is CSVEILADTQYF.

The chain joins TRBV10-3 to TRBJ2-3; 8 bases match TRBD1. Germline V gene data show CDR1 as ENHRY and CDR2 as SYGVKD. The V segment lost 3 bases and the J segment 5 bases; nucleotides outside the gene matches: 4. CDR3 size: 14 residues. As DNA, the CDR3 is TGTGCCATCAGTGATCGACAGGGGAGAGATACGCAGTATTTT. Its protein product is CAISDRQGRDTQYF.

This clonotype has only a few counts. V and J are TRBV12-3 or TRBV12-4 and TRBJ1-6, with 7 positions matching TRBD1. The CDR3 is 13 amino acids. The V and J ends lost 6 bases and 12 bases, in that order; junction bases with no gene match: 8. The CDR3: CASSQQGILPLHF. DNA for the CDR3: TGTGCCAGCAGCCAACAGGGGATTCTACCCCTCCACTTT.

In this sample, this clonotype turned up a few times. The chain joins TRBV21-1 to TRBJ2-7. TRBV21-1 is listed as a pseudogene. CDR3 size: 15 residues. The CDR3 protein is CASSKEAVSPYEQYF. CDR3 bases: TGTGCCAGCAGCAAAGAGGCGGTTTCTCCCTACGAGCAGTACTTC.

A few counts support this clonotype. V and J are TRBV14 and TRBJ2-3; 11 positions match TRBD2. The CDR3 is made up of 18 amino acids. Losses at the gene ends were 0 bases for V and 2 bases for J; bases not matched to a gene: 7. Per the germline V gene, CDR1 is SGHDN and CDR2 is FVKESK. The CDR3, as DNA: TGTGCCAGCAGCCAAGATTCACTAGCGGGGGCAAACACAGATACGCAGTATTTT. It is translated as CASSQDSLAGANTDTQYF.

The J gene is TRBJ2-1, the V gene TRBV7-9, with D hard to call. The CDR3 covers 14 residues. Trimming removed 5 bases at V and 7 bases at J, with 15 bases between. Germline lookup yields CDR1 SEHNR and CDR2 FQNEAQ (reference sequence). Here the CDR3 reads CASSPRVGANEQFF. The CDR3 DNA follows: TGTGCCAGCAGCCCTAGGGTCGGAGCGAATGAGCAGTTCTTC.

This clonotype occurred many times. The chain has TRBV20-1 and TRBJ2-1; D not certain. Trimming took off 1 base at V and 2 bases at J, with 6 bases between the two ends. Germline V gene data show CDR1 as DFQATT and CDR2 as SNEGSKA (reference sequence). This CDR3 spans 13 amino acids. The CDR3 bases are TGCAGTGCTAGAGGGTCCCCCTACAATGAGCAGTTCTTC. Residues: CSARGSPYNEQFF.

The J gene is TRBJ2-7, the V gene TRBV5-6; 8 bases agree with TRBD1. CDR3 length: 16 amino acids. V lost 0 bases and J lost 3; bases outside the gene matches: 8. The germline CDR1 and CDR2 sequences are SGHDT and YYEEEE. The CDR3 DNA is TGTGCCAGCAGCTTGGGTTTACAGGGGGGTGTCTACGAGCAGTACTTC. It yields the protein CASSLGLQGGVYEQYF.

The chain is built from TRBV12-3 or TRBV12-4 and TRBJ1-5; D is uncertain. The ends were cut back, 6 bases at V and 9 bases at J, with 12 bases in the middle. This CDR3 has 12 amino acids. This CDR3 is CASRTPPGPQHF. Written as DNA, the CDR3 is TGTGCCAGCAGGACGCCCCCCGGGCCCCAGCATTTT.

This clonotype was found a few times. The J gene is TRBJ2-7, the V gene TRBV7-2, with a possible D match to TRBD2 (7 bases). There are 14 residues in the CDR3. From germline, CDR1 is SGHTA and CDR2 FQGNSA. Between the trimmed V and J ends, which lost 5 bases and 6 bases, there was a span of 17 bases. This CDR3 reads CASSPRGGLGEQYF. The CDR3 DNA reads as TGTGCCAGCAGCCCGAGGGGGGGTTTGGGCGAGCAGTACTTC. The full variable domain, in which reference TRBV7-2 and TRBJ2-7 provide the parts outside the CDR3, is GAGVSQSPSNKVTEKGKDVELRCDPISGHTALYWYRQSLGQGLEFLIYFQGNSAPDKSGLPSDRFSAERTGGSVSTLTIQRTQQEDSAVYLCASSPRGGLGEQYFGPGTRLTVT.